This TCR beta chain was documented in a study of cytomegalovirus exposure and HLA in healthy donors. Whole-study context: The study placed about 81% of its 398 genotyped donors in the Caucasian-associated ancestry cluster.

The CDR3 is 15 residues long. Looked up from germline, CDR1 is KGHSH and CDR2 is LQKENI. Trimming took 3 bases from V and 2 from J, leaving 12 bases between them. PCR amplification relied on 60 Vbeta primers (plus 13 Jbeta primers). Libraries were prepared by immunoSEQ multiplex PCR; TCRdb keeps only in-frame clonotypes and omits some of them. The table has around 200,000 clones, roughly four fifths seen once. Notes on the study in general: When a later analysis was performed, an Asian-associated ancestry cluster reportedly had fewer N-insertions than the roughly 630-donor mean. Only CMV serostatus was available as immune exposure information. Judged likely to be a sequencing artifact was a cluster of highly shared sequence variants.

In the case of this clone: Its antigen is not known.

Sequencing was done on a sample of PBMCs. The receptor was derived from a girl between 10 and 17 years old in good health and CMV-seronegative. The chain couples TRBV18 to TRBJ2-3; unclear D gene. The CDR3 region has the DNA TGTGCCAGCTCACCCTTTCCGAGGCCCACAGATACGCAGTATTTT. The encoded protein is CASSPFPRPTDTQYF. Together with reference TRBV18 and TRBJ2-3, the CDR3 gives the full variable domain: NAGVMQNPRHLVRRRGQEARLRCSPMKGHSHVYWYRQLPEEGLKFMVYLQKENIIDESGMPKERFSAEFPKEGPSILRIQQVVRGDSAAYFCASSPFPRPTDTQYFGPGTRLTVL.